These T cell receptor beta chains were read from a single sample in a study of OX40 agonist ivuxolimab in advanced cancers. The table came from immunoSEQ multiplex PCR; TCRdb's copy has only in-frame clones and leaves some out. The sample includes just under 75,000 clones, roughly nine tenths seen only once; the top ten take around 0.46%. The specimen was CD4+ or CD8+ T cells sorted from blood, collected in a trial of the OX40 agonist ivuxolimab. The receptors were sampled from an adult with an advanced solid tumor such as melanoma, head and neck, liver or kidney cancer. Each CDR3 is given with its conserved first and last residue. Each record gives: CDR3 protein, V gene, J gene.

CDR3aa: CASSPPDGGRGEQYF
v_gene: TRBV5-4
j_gene: TRBJ2-7

CDR3aa: CASSVGLAGSQETQYF
v_gene: TRBV9
j_gene: TRBJ2-5

CDR3aa: CASSYSGRRSYNEQFF
v_gene: TRBV6-5
j_gene: TRBJ2-1

CDR3aa: CASSEFDPTGELFF
v_gene: TRBV25-1
j_gene: TRBJ2-2

CDR3aa: CASSLSAMGQGYNEQFF
v_gene: TRBV5-1
j_gene: TRBJ2-1

CDR3aa: CASSDWGKSYNEQFF
v_gene: TRBV10-2
j_gene: TRBJ2-1

CDR3aa: CASNLGQVQETQYF
v_gene: TRBV21-1
j_gene: TRBJ2-5

CDR3aa: CASGSGQTNEQFF
v_gene: TRBV12-5
j_gene: TRBJ2-1

CDR3aa: CAISNFGGKETQYF
v_gene: TRBV10-3
j_gene: TRBJ2-5

CDR3aa: CAWSAGHGFSEKLFF
v_gene: TRBV30
j_gene: TRBJ1-4

CDR3aa: CASSIPTGSKLVEAFF
v_gene: TRBV19
j_gene: TRBJ1-1

CDR3aa: CASSQDVGTVRSNEQFF
v_gene: TRBV4-1
j_gene: TRBJ2-1

CDR3aa: CASSLGARSEAETQYF
v_gene: TRBV5-4
j_gene: TRBJ2-5

CDR3aa: CASSSLRDRVTYNEKLFF
v_gene: TRBV28
j_gene: TRBJ1-4

CDR3aa: CASSLAVGPNEQFF
v_gene: TRBV7-8
j_gene: TRBJ2-1

CDR3aa: CASTLGGTGLMNTEAFF
v_gene: TRBV5-4
j_gene: TRBJ1-1

CDR3aa: CARGSRGNEQYF
v_gene: TRBV19
j_gene: TRBJ2-7

CDR3aa: CASATGVRTDTQYF
v_gene: TRBV25-1
j_gene: TRBJ2-3

CDR3aa: CASSLYHRRYEQYF
v_gene: TRBV5-6
j_gene: TRBJ2-7

CDR3aa: CASSFSSGRADTQYF
v_gene: TRBV27
j_gene: TRBJ2-3

CDR3aa: CASSYSVVAVYNEQFF
v_gene: TRBV6-5
j_gene: TRBJ2-1

CDR3aa: CASRHQGDKQPQHF
v_gene: TRBV6-6
j_gene: TRBJ1-5